These 17 T cell receptor beta chains originate from one sample sequenced in a study of shared clonotypes between healthy human individuals (dated by TCRdb to 2018 to 2021). The library was obtained by the immunoSEQ multiplex PCR assay. Held by TCRdb, this immuneACCESS table contains in-frame sequences only and omits some clones. Under half of the omission traces to an unresolved V gene where checked; the cause of the rest is unknown. The sample data list 90,000 to 100,000 clones, and around half of these were observed just once. The top ten constitute around 15% of the sample. The sequenced material came from PBMCs. These receptors came from a woman in her thirties or forties in good health. Some clones in this sample may be carry-over from other donors' samples.

This clone turned up a few times. V usage is TRBV30 and J usage is TRBJ2-7; maybe TRBD2 (6 bases). The CDR3 has 15 residues. Germline-derived CDR1 and CDR2 are GTSNPN and SVGIG (reference sequence). The germline V and J ends were trimmed by 1 base and 4 bases, with 17 bases remaining between them. CDR3 region: CAWSGGGRDFYEQYF. In nucleotides, the CDR3 is TGTGCCTGGAGTGGGGGAGGCAGGGACTTTTACGAGCAGTACTTC.

With respect to this clone: One end of the junction varies from germline; a read error may be responsible. The genes are TRBV28 and TRBJ2-7; the D is unclear. Germline CDR1 MDHEN, CDR2 SYDVKM. This CDR3 is built from 12 residues. The CDR3 nucleotides are TGCGCCAGCAGCCCACTAATTTACGAGCAGTACTTC. This encodes CASSPLIYEQYF.

V and J are TRBV6-1 and TRBJ1-1; D is unresolved. This CDR3 is 14 amino acids long. In germline, CDR1 is MNHNS, CDR2 SASEGT. V was trimmed by 5 bases and J by 5 bases, leaving 15 bases between them. The DNA of the CDR3 is TGTGCCAGCAGTTATCGAAGAGGCGGAACTGAAGCTTTCTTT. It translates to CASSYRRGGTEAFF.

This clone showed up just a few times. The chain employs TRBV5-4 and TRBJ2-1; 8 nucleotides line up with TRBD2. Looked up from germline, CDR1 is SGHNT and CDR2 is YYREEE (reference sequence). The junction had 10 bases not matched to a gene; V was cut back by 5 bases and J by 6 bases. The CDR3 sequence is 15 residues long. This CDR3 reads CASSYRREVPNEQFF. CDR3 bases: TGTGCCAGCAGTTACAGGCGGGAGGTTCCCAATGAGCAGTTCTTC.

In this sample, this clone turned up many times. V and J are TRBV7-2 and TRBJ1-1, with D perhaps matching TRBD1 (5 bases). Germline V gene sequence: CDR1 SGHTA, CDR2 FQGNSA. V lost 3 bases and J 0 bases, leaving 8 bases between the germline ends. There are 14 residues in the CDR3. CDR3 residues: CASSFGHMNTEAFF. For the CDR3, the DNA is TGTGCCAGCAGCTTTGGACATATGAACACTGAAGCTTTCTTT.

This clone was recorded a few times. This chain joins TRBV28 and TRBJ1-4; 9 bases match TRBD1. CDR3 length: 16 amino acids. Germline CDR1 and CDR2: MDHEN and SYDVKM. V lost 6 bases and J lost 7; bases outside the gene matches: 12. The CDR3 protein is CASREGQGYWGEKLFF. The CDR3 DNA reads TGTGCCAGCAGAGAGGGACAGGGCTATTGGGGTGAAAAACTGTTTTTT.

The rearrangement links TRBV7-2 to TRBJ2-7; D unresolved. The length of the CDR3 is 14 residues. V was trimmed by 2 bases and J by 0 bases, leaving 8 bases between them. The V gene's germline CDR1 is SGHTA and CDR2 FQGNSA. The CDR3 region is CASSLLRSSYEQYF. The CDR3 region has the DNA TGTGCCAGCAGCTTACTCCGGAGCTCCTACGAGCAGTACTTC.

CDR3 DNA: TGCGCCAGCAGCCAAGAGGGTTGGCTGGACGGTCAGCCCCAGCATTTT. Amino acids: CASSQEGWLDGQPQHF. This chain connects TRBV4-1 to TRBJ1-5, with D unclear. This CDR3 has 16 residues. The germline V gene has CDR1 MGHRA and CDR2 YSYEKL. V lost 0 bases to trimming and J lost 6 bases, with 15 bases between them.

This clone turned up a few times. V and J are TRBV9 and TRBJ2-7, with 8 bases aligning to TRBD2. The CDR3 sequence is 16 residues long. Losses at the gene ends were 0 bases for V and 0 bases for J; bases not matched to a gene: 5. The germline gives CDR1 SGDLS, CDR2 YYNGEE. The CDR3 is CASSVGGLGSSYEQYF. CDR3 coding DNA: TGTGCCAGCAGCGTAGGGGGACTAGGGAGCTCCTACGAGCAGTACTTC.

The rearrangement uses TRBV27 and TRBJ2-1, with 7 nucleotides matching TRBD2. V shed 1 base, J shed 12 bases, and the junction held 6 bases outside the gene matches. The CDR3 totals 13 residues. Germline V CDR1 and CDR2: MNHEY, SMNVEV (reference sequence). The CDR3, as DNA: TGTGCCAGCAGTTTATTCGTGGGAGGGCGGCAGTTCTTC. Translating gives CASSLFVGGRQFF.

This clone was found many times. The sample contains more than one DNA sequence encoding this CDR3. This rearrangement joins TRBV28 to TRBJ1-2; 9 bases fit TRBD1. Germline CDR1 and CDR2: MDHEN and SYDVKM. J was trimmed by 5 bases and V by 4 bases; bases with no gene match: 5. This CDR3 has 14 residues. CDR3 amino acids: CASSSTGGRYGYTF. CDR3 DNA sequence: TGTGCCAGCAGTTCGACAGGGGGGAGGTATGGCTACACCTTC.

This clone was counted between two and nine times. V is TRBV9 and J is TRBJ1-4; D is uncertain. Trimming shortened V by 0 bases and J by 8 bases, and 11 bases separated the two germline ends. CDR3 size: 14 residues. Germline V gives CDR1 SGDLS, CDR2 YYNGEE. CDR3 amino acids: CASSVGRGFEKLFF. Here the CDR3 DNA reads TGTGCCAGCAGCGTAGGAAGAGGGTTCGAAAAACTGTTTTTT.

This clone turned up a few times. The gene calls are TRBV29-1 and TRBJ2-7, with D possibly matching TRBD2 (5 bases). The V gene lost 1 base and the J gene lost 6 bases, with 7 bases spanning the gap. The CDR3 is made up of 11 amino acids. The V gene's germline CDR1 is SQVTM and CDR2 ANQGSEA. The CDR3 region is CSVEGRGEQYF. The CDR3 nucleotides are TGCAGCGTTGAAGGTCGGGGCGAGCAGTACTTC.

This clone was found many times. The CDR3 DNA follows: TGCGCCAGCAGCCCCTGGGACAGCTCCTACAATGAGCAGTTCTTC. Encoded protein: CASSPWDSSYNEQFF. This chain uses TRBV5-1 with TRBJ2-1; 7 bases match TRBD1. This CDR3 comprises 15 residues. CDR1 is SGHRS, CDR2 YFSETQ, per germline. The ends lost 4 bases at V and 0 bases at J; junction bases unmatched: 4.

This clone was detected only a few times. The chain couples TRBV7-2 to TRBJ2-3; the D is unclear. With 6 bases removed from V and 1 base from J, the gap between germline ends came to 5 bases. CDR1 and CDR2 from the germline V gene are SGHTA and FQGNSA. The CDR3 consists of 12 residues. The CDR3 DNA reads TGTGCCAGCAGTACCCGCACAGATACGCAGTATTTT. Translating it yields CASSTRTDTQYF.

There are a few counts of this clone. Other nucleotide sequences in the sample specify the same CDR3. The genes are TRBV6-4 and TRBJ1-1; 9 bases are shared with TRBD1. The ends lost 6 bases at V and 1 base at J; junction bases unmatched: 3. The CDR3 covers 14 residues. Germline lookup yields CDR1 MRHNA and CDR2 SNTAGT. CDR3 amino acids: CASRQDRGNTEAFF. The CDR3 DNA is TGTGCCAGCAGACAGGACAGGGGGAACACTGAAGCTTTCTTT.

The chain is built from TRBV5-1 and TRBJ2-3; D remains unclear. This CDR3 comprises 14 residues. Germline CDR1 is SGHRS and CDR2 is YFSETQ. V was clipped by 0 bases and J by 6 bases, with 11 bases between them. CDR3 nucleotide sequence: TGCGCCAGCAGCTTGGCCGGCCGGTACGATACGCAGTATTTT. Amino acid sequence: CASSLAGRYDTQYF.